This is a list of T cell receptor beta chains from one sample in a study of T cells expressing NK-cell markers. TCRdb reprocessed the 5' RACE reads; each CDR3 protein has one entry and no DNA is given. The repertoire table contains 500,000 or so distinct CDR3 sequences. The sequencing input was blood T cells: a sorted CD56 or NKG2C T cell subset, CD4+ or CD8+ T cells, or bulk PBMC T cells (not recorded which). The receptors were gathered from a young man in good health. Both conserved end residues are part of each CDR3.

J gene,V gene,CDR3 protein
TRBJ1-3,TRBV29-1,CSGLTGEAGNTIYF
TRBJ2-7,TRBV5-1,CASSLDLAYEQYF
TRBJ1-4,TRBV7-2,CASSRGIGTEKLFF
TRBJ2-1,TRBV12-3/TRBV12-4,CASSLSLGTGFGDEQFF
TRBJ2-1,TRBV27,CASSLGQGGYNEQFF
TRBJ1-3,TRBV28,CASSTGQLTNTIYF
TRBJ1-1,TRBV12-3/TRBV12-4,CASRFLTVSNTEAFF
TRBJ2-1,TRBV9,CASSVGGRDYNEQFF
TRBJ2-1,TRBV6-1,CASSSTIWTGRNEQFF
TRBJ2-1,TRBV7-8,CASSLEGSSAYNEQFF
TRBJ2-3,TRBV27,CASSLLGTSGSADTQYF
TRBJ2-5,TRBV12-3/TRBV12-4,CASSLWGVTETQYF
TRBJ2-1,TRBV7-9,CASSPPLTGGSQFF
TRBJ2-6,TRBV29-1,CSAGTGANVLTF
TRBJ2-1,TRBV9,CASSGTLTSGSYNEQFF
TRBJ2-4,TRBV24-1,CATSGYPRGLGNIQYF
TRBJ2-1,TRBV7-6,CASSLATLGGRFYNEQFF
TRBJ2-1,TRBV9,CASSVSTGGPVSGEQFF
TRBJ2-7,TRBV7-9,CASSPVAGTYEQYF
TRBJ2-5,TRBV7-9,CASRRGGTETQYF
TRBJ2-2,TRBV7-9,CASSIGQTGELFF
TRBJ1-1,TRBV27,CASRGHMNTEAFF
TRBJ1-1,TRBV5-1,CASSLDRGNTEAFF
TRBJ2-7,TRBV12-3/TRBV12-4,CASSLVPGQAGEQYF
TRBJ2-1,TRBV14,CASSQDAGTGAFFEGNEQFF
TRBJ2-3,TRBV5-1,CASSLVPGMGDTQYF
TRBJ2-5,TRBV28,CASSLFLSRVVETQYF
TRBJ2-2,TRBV5-1,CASSPAPWDPDRELFF
TRBJ2-7,TRBV7-9,CASTQGGVTGAYEQYF
TRBJ2-7,TRBV5-6,CASSLVASGRRSYEQYF
TRBJ1-1,TRBV11-3,CASSFRGGQGLSEAFF
TRBJ2-5,TRBV6-2/TRBV6-3,CASSSWGAEQETQYF
TRBJ1-1,TRBV6-1,CASSAPLGTEAFF
TRBJ2-5,TRBV11-2,CASNNPGQGQETQYF
TRBJ1-1,TRBV30,CAWSAGRSVNTEAFF
TRBJ1-1,TRBV12-3/TRBV12-4,CASSYNTDRRGSEAFF
TRBJ1-6,TRBV2,CASSELQISPLHF
TRBJ2-3,TRBV4-3,CASSQETANTQYF
TRBJ2-1,TRBV5-1,CASSFRTGVNEQFF
TRBJ2-3,TRBV4-2,CASSQPLAGGQGGTQYF
TRBJ2-1,TRBV5-1,CASSWRESGGNEQFF
TRBJ2-2,TRBV4-3,CASSQDRTVGAGELFF